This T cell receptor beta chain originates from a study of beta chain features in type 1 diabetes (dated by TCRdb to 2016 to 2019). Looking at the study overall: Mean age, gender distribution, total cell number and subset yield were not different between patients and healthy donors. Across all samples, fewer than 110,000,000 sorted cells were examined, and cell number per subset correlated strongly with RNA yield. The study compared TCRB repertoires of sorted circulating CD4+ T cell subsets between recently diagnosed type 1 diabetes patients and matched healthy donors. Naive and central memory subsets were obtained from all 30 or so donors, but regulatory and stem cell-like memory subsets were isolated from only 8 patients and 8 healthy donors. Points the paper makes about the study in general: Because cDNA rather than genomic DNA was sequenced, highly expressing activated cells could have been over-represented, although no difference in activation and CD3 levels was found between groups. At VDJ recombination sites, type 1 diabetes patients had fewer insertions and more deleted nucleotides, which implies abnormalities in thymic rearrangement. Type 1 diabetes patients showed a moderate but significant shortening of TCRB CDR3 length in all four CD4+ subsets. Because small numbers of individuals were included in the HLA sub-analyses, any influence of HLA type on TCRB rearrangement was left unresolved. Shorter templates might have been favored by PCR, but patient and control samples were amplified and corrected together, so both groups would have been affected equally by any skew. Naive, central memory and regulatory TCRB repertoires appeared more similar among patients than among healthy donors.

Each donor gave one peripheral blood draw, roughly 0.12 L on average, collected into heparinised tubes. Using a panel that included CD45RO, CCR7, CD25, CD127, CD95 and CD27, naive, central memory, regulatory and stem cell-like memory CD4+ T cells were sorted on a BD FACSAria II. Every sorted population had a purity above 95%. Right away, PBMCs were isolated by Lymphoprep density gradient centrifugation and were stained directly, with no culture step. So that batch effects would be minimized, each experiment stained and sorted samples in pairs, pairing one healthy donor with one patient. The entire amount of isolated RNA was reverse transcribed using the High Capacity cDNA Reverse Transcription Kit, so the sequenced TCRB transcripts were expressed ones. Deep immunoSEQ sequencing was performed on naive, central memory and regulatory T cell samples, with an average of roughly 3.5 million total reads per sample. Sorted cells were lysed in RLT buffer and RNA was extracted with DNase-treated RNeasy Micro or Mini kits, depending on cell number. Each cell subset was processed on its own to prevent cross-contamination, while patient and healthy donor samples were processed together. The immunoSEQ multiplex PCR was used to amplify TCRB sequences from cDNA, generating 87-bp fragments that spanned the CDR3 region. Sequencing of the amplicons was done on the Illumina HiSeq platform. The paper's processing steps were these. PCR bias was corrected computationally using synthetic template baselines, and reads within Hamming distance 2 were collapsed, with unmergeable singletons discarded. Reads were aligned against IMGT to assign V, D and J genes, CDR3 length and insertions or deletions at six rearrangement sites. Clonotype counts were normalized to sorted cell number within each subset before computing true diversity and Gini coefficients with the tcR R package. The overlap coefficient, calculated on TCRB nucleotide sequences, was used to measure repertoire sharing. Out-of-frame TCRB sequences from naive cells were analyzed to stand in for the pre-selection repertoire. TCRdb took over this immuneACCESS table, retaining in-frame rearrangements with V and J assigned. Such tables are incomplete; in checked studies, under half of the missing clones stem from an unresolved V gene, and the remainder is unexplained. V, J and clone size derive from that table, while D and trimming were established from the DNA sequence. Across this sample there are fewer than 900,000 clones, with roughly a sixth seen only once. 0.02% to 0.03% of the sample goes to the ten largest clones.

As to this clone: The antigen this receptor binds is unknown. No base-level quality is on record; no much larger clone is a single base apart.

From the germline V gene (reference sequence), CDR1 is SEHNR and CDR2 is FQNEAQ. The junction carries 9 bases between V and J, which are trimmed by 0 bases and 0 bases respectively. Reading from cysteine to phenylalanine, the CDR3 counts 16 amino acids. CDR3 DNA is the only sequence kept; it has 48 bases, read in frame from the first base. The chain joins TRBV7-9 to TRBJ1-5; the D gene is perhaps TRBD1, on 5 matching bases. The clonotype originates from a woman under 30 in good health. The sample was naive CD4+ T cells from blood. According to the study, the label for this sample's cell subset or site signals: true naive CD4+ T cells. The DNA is TGTGCCAGCAGCTTAGCCGGGGGTGATAGCAATCAGCCCCAGCATTTT. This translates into CASSLAGGDSNQPQHF.